The next 21 T cell receptor beta chains were all read from a single sample in a study of blood T cell repertoires in COVID-19. Using immunoSEQ multiplex PCR, the repertoire was profiled, and TCRdb retains in-frame clones only, with some absent. The sample lists roughly 670,000 clones, approximately 90% occurring once. Sequencing was performed on peripheral blood. The receptors derive from a woman aged 18-29 years with acute or convalescent COVID-19.

The rearrangement uses TRBV7-9 and TRBJ1-2; D gene ambiguous. Germline V gives CDR1 SEHNR, CDR2 FQNEAQ (reference sequence). The CDR3 loop spans 13 amino acids. Deletions cut 10 bases from V and 1 base from J, with 13 bases between. The CDR3 loop reads CATQEEINYGYTF. CDR3 DNA sequence: TGTGCCACCCAAGAGGAGATTAACTATGGCTACACCTTC.

The chain recombines TRBV6-2 or TRBV6-3 with TRBJ2-3; a weak D match, TRBD2 (5 bases). V was pared by 5 bases and J by 1 base, with 19 bases between. The CDR3 covers 17 residues. CDR1 and CDR2 from the germline V gene are MNHEY and SVGEGT. CDR3 sequence: CASSAPAGARGTDTQYF. Here the CDR3 DNA reads TGTGCCAGCAGTGCCCCGGCGGGCGCTCGGGGCACAGATACGCAGTATTTT.

The chain combines TRBV24-1 with TRBJ1-5; 9 bases agree with TRBD1. Looked up from germline, CDR1 is KGHDR and CDR2 is SFDVKD. This CDR3 has 16 amino acids. Trimming took 3 bases from V and 2 from J; bases not matched to a gene: 4. The CDR3 bases are TGTGCCACCAGTGATGTGGGACAGGGAGGCAATCAGCCCCAGCATTTT. Amino acids: CATSDVGQGGNQPQHF.

CDR3 sequence: CASSNPGGLGANYGYTF. As DNA, the CDR3 is TGTGCCAGCAGCAATCCGGGGGGCCTCGGAGCTAACTATGGCTACACCTTC. The rearrangement joins TRBV3-1 (or the pseudogene TRBV3-2) to TRBJ1-2; a possible D gene is TRBD1 (6 bases). The CDR3 contains 17 residues. The germline V gene encodes CDR1 LGHDT and CDR2 YNNKEL (reference sequence). The ends were cut back, 5 bases at V and 0 bases at J, with 19 bases in the middle.

The count of this clone is one. The rearrangement links TRBV9 to TRBJ2-7; 8 bases agree with TRBD1. Trimming took 4 bases from V and 3 from J; bases not matched to a gene: 6. Germline V gene lookup returns CDR1 SGDLS and CDR2 YYNGEE. The CDR3 has 14 amino acids. The CDR3 DNA is TGTGCCAGCAGCTTCGGAGACAGGGGCTACGAGCAGTACTTC. This encodes CASSFGDRGYEQYF.

The chain couples TRBV12-5 to TRBJ1-1; D unclear. Germline CDR1 LGHNT, CDR2 FRNRAP. CDR3 length equals 15 residues. The germline V and J ends were trimmed by 1 base and 1 base, with 10 bases remaining between them. The CDR3 bases are TGTGCTAGTGGTTTGGCCTCCCCGCGGAACACTGAAGCTTTCTTT. Amino acid sequence: CASGLASPRNTEAFF.

The rearrangement uses TRBV11-2 and TRBJ1-5; tentative D call: TRBD1 (5 bases). The CDR3 has 17 residues. Germline V gene sequence: CDR1 SGHAT, CDR2 FQNNGV. V was pared by 3 bases and J by 2 bases, with 17 bases between. CDR3 region: CASSLLSGGEGNQPQHF. CDR3 bases: TGTGCCAGCAGCTTGCTATCAGGAGGGGAGGGCAATCAGCCCCAGCATTTT.

This clone is a singleton in its sample. The gene calls are TRBV29-1 and TRBJ1-3; 7 positions match TRBD1. J gave up 0 bases and V 7 bases, and 3 bases lay outside the gene matches. Germline CDR1 and CDR2: SQVTM and ANQGSEA. This CDR3 contains 13 residues. CDR3 in DNA: TGCAGCGCGACAGGGAGCTCTGGAAACACCATATATTTT. Its translation: CSATGSSGNTIYF.

The chain is built from TRBV10-2 and TRBJ2-2, with D uncertain. The germline gives CDR1 WSHSY, CDR2 SAAADI. Deletions cut 0 bases from V and 6 bases from J, with 8 bases between. This CDR3 is 14 amino acids long. This CDR3 is CASSESRQPGELFF. The CDR3 DNA follows: TGCGCCAGCAGTGAGTCGCGGCAACCCGGGGAGCTGTTTTTT.

The chain employs TRBV2 and TRBJ1-2; the D gene is possibly TRBD1 (5 bases). Trimming cost V 6 bases and J 7 bases, with 12 bases left between them. The CDR3 runs 12 residues. Germline CDR1 SNHLY, CDR2 FYNNEI. As DNA, the CDR3 is TGTGCCAGCAGGGCCTCAGGGCTTGGCTACACCTTC. Its protein is CASRASGLGYTF. Full variable domain (missing parts from reference TRBV2 and TRBJ1-2): EPEVTQTPSHQVTQMGQEVILRCVPISNHLYFYWYRQILGQKVEFLVSFYNNEISEKSEIFDDQFSVERPDGSNFTLKIRSTKLEDSAMYFCASRASGLGYTFGSGTRLTVV.

The chain couples TRBV11-2 to TRBJ2-5; 8 bases match TRBD2. CDR1 and CDR2 (germline): SGHAT, FQNNGV. V shed 5 bases, J shed 6 bases, and the junction held 11 bases outside the gene matches. This CDR3 has 15 residues. The CDR3 DNA reads as TGTGCCAGCAGCCGAGCGGGGGCCCTCTTGAAGACCCAGTACTTC. Translating gives CASSRAGALLKTQYF.

The CDR3 bases are TGTGCCAGCAGTTACACATGGGGGGGTGATTCGATCGGCAATCAGCCCCAGCATTTT. Translation gives CASSYTWGGDSIGNQPQHF. The chain combines TRBV6-2 or TRBV6-3 with TRBJ1-5, with D perhaps TRBD1 (5 bases). V lost 2 bases, J lost 2 bases, and 22 bases lay in between. Germline values: CDR1 MNHEY, CDR2 SVGEGT. The CDR3 has 19 amino acids.

The chain employs TRBV12-5 and TRBJ2-1; D unclear. Germline CDR1 and CDR2: LGHNT and FRNRAP. This CDR3 is built from 14 residues. V was cut by 3 bases and J by 6 bases, with 12 bases left in between. Here the CDR3 reads CASGFAITGNEQFF. CDR3 bases: TGTGCTAGTGGTTTTGCTATCACGGGCAATGAGCAGTTCTTC.

The rearrangement uses TRBV19 and TRBJ2-5; 12 bases fit TRBD1. Unmatched junction bases numbered 11, after V lost 4 bases and J lost 5 bases. This CDR3 contains 17 residues. Germline V gene data show CDR1 as LNHDA and CDR2 as SQIVND (reference sequence). CDR3 loop: CASSTGTGGACCETQYF. DNA for the CDR3: TGTGCCAGTAGTACCGGGACAGGGGGCGCGTGTTGTGAGACCCAGTACTTC.

This clone has only a few counts. The rearrangement joins TRBV13 to TRBJ2-1; D is possibly TRBD1 (6 bases). CDR3 length equals 11 residues. Trimming cost V 2 bases and J 12 bases, with 8 bases left between them. Germline values: CDR1 PRHDT, CDR2 FYEKMQ (reference sequence). The CDR3 loop reads CASSLRDMQFF. The CDR3 nucleotides are TGTGCCAGCAGCTTAAGGGACATGCAGTTCTTC.

J is TRBJ2-5 and V is TRBV14; 13 bases fit TRBD2. Germline CDR1 SGHDN, CDR2 FVKESK. J lost 5 bases, V lost 6 bases, and 15 bases had no gene match. This CDR3 is 18 amino acids long. CDR3 in amino acids: CASSPMLVGLAGEETQYF. CDR3 DNA: TGTGCCAGCAGTCCCATGCTCGTAGGACTAGCGGGGGAGGAGACCCAGTACTTC.

The chain employs TRBV21-1 and TRBJ1-2; the D segment call TRBD1 is taken from the table without a DNA check. TRBV21-1 is a documented pseudogene. The CDR3 has 12 amino acids. CDR3 protein: CASSPGQGAGTF. CDR3 DNA sequence: TGTGCCAGCAGCCCCGGACAGGGGGCTGGGACCTTC.

The chain uses TRBV11-3 and TRBJ2-5; D ambiguous. Trimming removed 5 bases from V and 2 bases from J, with 9 bases in between. CDR1 and CDR2 from the germline V gene are SGHNT and YENEEA. The CDR3 is 13 residues long. DNA of the CDR3: TGTGCCAGCAGCGAGACTCTTCAAGAGACCCAGTACTTC. Its protein is CASSETLQETQYF.

The chain recombines TRBV14 with TRBJ1-5; D might be TRBD1 (6 bases). The CDR3 contains 14 residues. V dropped 1 base and J dropped 2 bases, with 6 bases sitting between them. CDR1 SGHDN and CDR2 FVKESK come from the germline V gene. The CDR3 loop is CASSQGTGNQPQHF. CDR3 sequence (DNA): TGTGCCAGCAGCCAAGGGACAGGCAATCAGCCCCAGCATTTT.

The CDR3 here is CASSRDSSYGYTF. DNA for the CDR3: TGTGCCAGCAGCCGGGACAGTTCTTATGGCTACACCTTC. The V and J genes are TRBV7-9 and TRBJ1-2; the match to TRBD1 covers 7 bases. CDR3 length: 13 amino acids. The V gene's germline CDR1 is SEHNR and CDR2 FQNEAQ (reference sequence). V lost 5 bases, J lost 5 bases, and 5 bases stayed unmatched.

The sample holds one count of this clone. This chain connects TRBV11-2 to TRBJ2-1; maybe TRBD2 (5 bases). The germline V and J ends were trimmed by 5 bases and 4 bases, with 9 bases remaining between them. Looked up from germline, CDR1 is SGHAT and CDR2 is FQNNGV. This CDR3 comprises 13 residues. CDR3 loop: CASSPGVYNEQFF. The CDR3 coding sequence is TGTGCCAGCAGCCCCGGGGTTTACAATGAGCAGTTCTTC.